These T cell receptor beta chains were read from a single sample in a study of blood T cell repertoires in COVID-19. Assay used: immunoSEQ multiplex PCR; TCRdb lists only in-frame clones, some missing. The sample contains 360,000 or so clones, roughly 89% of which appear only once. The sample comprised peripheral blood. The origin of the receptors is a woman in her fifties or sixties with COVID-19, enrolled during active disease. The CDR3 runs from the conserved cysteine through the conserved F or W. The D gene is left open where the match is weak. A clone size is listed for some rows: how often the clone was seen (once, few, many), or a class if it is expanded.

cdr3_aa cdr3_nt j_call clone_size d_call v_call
CASSEGDRLYGYTF TGTGCCAGCAGTGAAGGGGACAGACTATATGGCTACACCTTC TRBJ1-2 . TRBD1 TRBV25-1
CASRLTGLSGNTIYF TGTGCCAGCAGACTAACAGGGCTCTCTGGAAACACCATATATTTT TRBJ1-3 . . TRBV4-2
CASSNGQLVNQPQHF TGTGCCAGCAGCAACGGACAGCTGGTCAATCAGCCCCAGCATTTT TRBJ1-5 few . TRBV6-5
CASSPSGQFSAETQYF TGTGCCAGCAGCCCCTCGGGACAGTTTTCAGCGGAGACCCAGTACTTC TRBJ2-5 . TRBD1 TRBV7-3
CASSQGSGVYYGYTF TGTGCCAGCAGCCAAGGCTCAGGGGTATACTATGGCTACACCTTC TRBJ1-2 . . TRBV14
CASSTLRTDTQYF TGTGCCAGCAGCACATTGAGGACAGATACGCAGTATTTT TRBJ2-3 . . TRBV28
CASSLAGVRAFF TGTGCCAGCAGTTTAGCGGGGGTGCGGGCTTTCTTT TRBJ1-1 . . TRBV28
CASSLTGSKGYTF TGTGCCAGCAGTTTAACGGGTAGCAAGGGCTACACCTTC TRBJ1-2 . . TRBV28
CASILKGSRTGELFF TGTGCCAGCATCCTTAAAGGGAGTCGGACCGGGGAGCTGTTTTTT TRBJ2-2 few . TRBV7-2
CASSSGTGGGNTIYF TGTGCCAGCAGTTCGGGGACAGGGGGCGGAAACACCATATATTTT TRBJ1-3 once TRBD1 TRBV7-3
CASSFQRQGYGYTF TGTGCCAGCAGCTTCCAGAGACAGGGATATGGCTACACCTTC TRBJ1-2 . TRBD1 TRBV11-2
CASSAVSGNTEAFF TGCGCCAGCAGCGCTGTAAGCGGGAACACTGAAGCTTTCTTT TRBJ1-1 . . TRBV5-1
CASSHYRTGGPSPLHF TGTGCCAGCAGCCATTACCGGACAGGCGGGCCATCACCCCTCCACTTT TRBJ1-6 . TRBD1 TRBV28
CASSYRTGVSYEQYF TGTGCCAGCAGCTACCGGACAGGGGTCTCCTACGAGCAGTACTTC TRBJ2-7 . TRBD1 TRBV5-6
CAWSHGSDEKLFF TGTGCCTGGAGTCACGGGTCGGATGAAAAACTGTTTTTT TRBJ1-4 . . TRBV30
CASSQSDSEAFF TGTGCCAGCAGCCAATCCGACAGTGAAGCTTTCTTT TRBJ1-1 . . TRBV3-1/TRBV3-2
CASSFPGLAGRYF TGTGCCAGCAGCTTCCCAGGACTAGCGGGGCGGTATTTT TRBJ2-3 . TRBD2 TRBV5-8
CASSEPERSYNSPLHF TGTGCCAGCAGTGAACCGGAGAGGTCCTATAATTCACCCCTCCACTTT TRBJ1-6 . . TRBV2
CASSRGQGAFMEEQYF TGTGCCAGCAGCCGTGGACAGGGGGCTTTCATGGAGGAGCAGTACTTC TRBJ2-7 . TRBD1 TRBV7-2
CASSYSDSRGGWGYTF TGTGCCAGCAGTTACTCGGACTCCAGGGGAGGGTGGGGCTACACCTTC TRBJ1-2 . . TRBV6-5
CASSKASTDTQYF TGTGCCAGTAGTAAAGCCAGCACAGATACGCAGTATTTT TRBJ2-3 few . TRBV19
CASSDLAETQYF TGTGCCAGCAGTGATCTTGCGGAGACCCAGTACTTC TRBJ2-5 . . TRBV2
CAWSNGRGSVSPLHF TGTGCCTGGAGTAACGGCAGGGGCAGCGTTTCACCCCTCCACTTT TRBJ1-6 . . TRBV30
CATSTRNEKLFF TGTGCCACCTCCACGCGTAATGAAAAACTGTTTTTT TRBJ1-4 once . TRBV15
CASSLRGDYGYTF TGTGCCAGCAGCTTACGGGGGGACTATGGCTACACCTTC TRBJ1-2 . . TRBV5-6
CASTTTPGGHSYEQYF TGCGCCAGCACCACAACCCCAGGGGGACACTCCTACGAGCAGTACTTC TRBJ2-7 . TRBD1 TRBV5-1
CASSQYQVTDTQYF TGTGCCAGCAGCCAATATCAGGTCACAGATACGCAGTATTTT TRBJ2-3 few . TRBV16
CASSPQTGAIRYYGYTF TGTGCCAGCAGTCCACAGACAGGCGCTATACGTTACTATGGCTACACCTTC TRBJ1-2 . . TRBV28
CASSLGGANVLTF TGTGCCAGCAGCCTAGGTGGGGCCAACGTCCTGACTTTC TRBJ2-6 . . TRBV12-3/TRBV12-4
CASSLVPTGVTGNTIYF TGTGCCAGCAGCTTAGTCCCGACAGGGGTAACTGGAAACACCATATATTTT TRBJ1-3 . TRBD1 TRBV7-2
CASSLRQGANEQYF TGTGCCAGCAGTTTAAGACAGGGGGCTAACGAGCAGTACTTC TRBJ2-7 . TRBD1 TRBV28
CASSFNVGRAGANVLTF TGTGCCAGCAGCTTCAATGTAGGGAGGGCTGGGGCCAACGTCCTGACTTTC TRBJ2-6 . TRBD2 TRBV7-8
CARAGTAHIEAFF TGTGCCAGAGCCGGGACAGCCCACATTGAAGCTTTCTTT TRBJ1-1 . TRBD1 TRBV2
CASSLAAVNTEAFF TGTGCCAGCAGCTTGGCCGCGGTGAACACTGAAGCTTTCTTT TRBJ1-1 . . TRBV5-5
CASSPAPGQGYPGELFF TGTGCCAGCAGCCCCGCACCGGGACAGGGGTACCCCGGGGAGCTGTTTTTT TRBJ2-2 . TRBD1 TRBV9
CASSLAQGNSEAFF TGCGCCAGCAGCTTGGCACAGGGTAACTCTGAAGCTTTCTTT TRBJ1-1 few . TRBV5-1
CASRGQGANTEAFF TGTGCCAGCAGGGGGCAGGGCGCGAACACTGAAGCTTTCTTT TRBJ1-1 . . TRBV27
CASGPGVGQGQETQYF TGTGCTAGTGGTCCCGGAGTGGGCCAGGGACAAGAGACCCAGTACTTC TRBJ2-5 . . TRBV12-5
CASSHRSYEQYF TGTGCCAGCAGCCATCGGTCCTACGAGCAGTACTTC TRBJ2-7 . . TRBV7-8
CASSPTGGYGYTF TGTGCCAGTAGTCCGACAGGGGGCTACGGCTACACCTTC TRBJ1-2 . TRBD1 TRBV19
CASSHWTNKNTGELFF TGCGCCAGCAGCCACTGGACAAATAAGAACACCGGGGAGCTGTTTTTT TRBJ2-2 . . TRBV4-1
CASSPRQISYNEQFF TGTGCCAGTAGTCCTAGACAGATCTCCTACAATGAGCAGTTCTTC TRBJ2-1 . . TRBV19
CASSEPQAGYTF TGTGCCAGCAGTGAGCCGCAGGCTGGCTACACCTTC TRBJ1-2 few . TRBV2
CASRQELNSPLHF TGCGCCAGCAGACAGGAGCTTAATTCACCCCTCCACTTT TRBJ1-6 few . TRBV5-1
CASSLQGGTEAFF TGTGCCAGCAGTTTACAGGGAGGCACTGAAGCTTTCTTT TRBJ1-1 . . TRBV12-3/TRBV12-4
CAWDEEDGYTF TGTGCCTGGGACGAGGAGGATGGCTACACCTTC TRBJ1-2 . . TRBV30
CASRIGDRVGTEAFF TGCGCCAGCAGGATCGGGGACAGGGTAGGCACTGAAGCTTTCTTT TRBJ1-1 once TRBD1 TRBV5-1
CASSQVAGVPETQYF TGTGCCAGCAGCCAAGTAGCGGGGGTACCAGAGACCCAGTACTTC TRBJ2-5 . TRBD2 TRBV3-1/TRBV3-2
CASSLSISGNTIYF TGCGCCAGCAGCTTGTCAATCTCTGGAAACACCATATATTTT TRBJ1-3 . . TRBV5-1
CASSQPGQGDTEAFF TGTGCCAGCAGCCAACCTGGACAGGGGGACACTGAAGCTTTCTTT TRBJ1-1 . TRBD1 TRBV3-1/TRBV3-2
CASSLEVQSGYTF TGCGCCAGCAGCTTGGAAGTACAGAGCGGCTACACCTTC TRBJ1-2 . . TRBV5-1
CASSLDTSGGGYTF TGTGCCAGCAGCCTCGACACCTCAGGGGGTGGCTACACCTTC TRBJ1-2 . TRBD1 TRBV7-9
CASSLNSGGTDTQYF TGTGCCAGCAGCCTAAATAGCGGGGGCACAGATACGCAGTATTTT TRBJ2-3 . TRBD2 TRBV7-3
CASSQPVGGHEQFF TGTGCCAGCAGCCAACCCGTCGGGGGTCATGAGCAGTTCTTC TRBJ2-1 . . TRBV11-2
CASSRGINYGYTF TGCGCCAGCAGTAGGGGGATAAACTATGGCTACACCTTC TRBJ1-2 . . TRBV10-1